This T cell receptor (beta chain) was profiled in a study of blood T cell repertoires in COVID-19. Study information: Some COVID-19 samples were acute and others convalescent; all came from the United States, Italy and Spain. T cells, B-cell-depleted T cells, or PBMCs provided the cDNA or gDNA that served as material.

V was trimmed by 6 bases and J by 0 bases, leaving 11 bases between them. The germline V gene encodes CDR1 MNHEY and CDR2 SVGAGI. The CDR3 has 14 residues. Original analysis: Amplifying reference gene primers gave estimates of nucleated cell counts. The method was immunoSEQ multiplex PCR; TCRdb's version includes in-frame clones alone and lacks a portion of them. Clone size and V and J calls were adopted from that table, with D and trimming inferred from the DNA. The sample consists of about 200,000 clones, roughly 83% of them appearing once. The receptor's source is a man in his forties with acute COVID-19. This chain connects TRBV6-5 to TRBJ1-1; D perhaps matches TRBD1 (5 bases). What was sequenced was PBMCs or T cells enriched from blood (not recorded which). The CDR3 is CASRAGLMNTEAFF. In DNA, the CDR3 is TGTGCCAGCAGGGCGGGACTCATGAACACTGAAGCTTTCTTT.